This T cell receptor (beta chain) was retrieved from a study of T cell responses to AZD1222 COVID-19 vaccine. This table comes from immunoSEQ multiplex PCR, and its TCRdb copy is limited to in-frame clones, with some not included. The sample has 150,000 to 200,000 clones, 75% to 95% seen once. V gave up 3 bases and J gave up 0 bases; unmatched junction bases: 7. The V gene's germline CDR1 is WSHSY and CDR2 SAAADI. CDR3 length equals 16 residues. J is TRBJ1-2 and V is TRBV10-2; TRBD1 agrees at 7 bases. Sequenced material: peripheral blood, taken on day 0 of AZD1222 vaccination. The clonotype was recovered from an adult in good health. This CDR3 reads CASSDPGQPTNYGYTF. In DNA form, the CDR3 reads TGCGCCAGCAGTGATCCGGGACAGCCAACTAACTATGGCTACACCTTC.